This T cell receptor beta chain was identified in a study of T-cell reconstitution after alpha-beta-depleted transplantation in children. Study conclusions and caveats: Newly produced T cells mostly provided counts and TCRbeta diversity after one year, as hyperexpanded clones declined. Roughly two months post-transplant, alpha-beta T cells reportedly originated from several hundred graft clones that had expanded. Surviving recipient T cells and thymic progenitors underlay high day-60 TCRbeta diversity in some patients.

Germline-derived CDR1 and CDR2 are SGHAT and FQNNGV. With 1 base removed from V and 2 bases from J, the gap between germline ends came to 16 bases. The CDR3 runs 17 residues. Unique molecular identifiers were incorporated during preparation of the TCRbeta library. TCRdb reprocessed the PCR reads via MiXCR and lists one record per CDR3 protein. The sample lists hundreds of thousands of distinct CDR3 sequences, around 7.8% occurring once. This clonotype appeared many times. Its antigen is not identified. Material: PBMCs, mostly from graft donor cells, obtained 180 days after TCRalphabeta/CD19-depleted stem cell transplant. The sequence was obtained from a male patient between 10 and 17 years old who had a stem cell transplant for acute lymphoblastic leukemia, so the T cells may come from the graft donor. The chain carries TRBV11-2 and TRBJ2-3; D may be TRBD2 (7 bases). CDR3 amino acids: CASSLGQGGGATDTQYF. The CDR3 DNA follows: TGTGCCAGCAGCTTAGGTCAAGGGGGAGGGGCCACAGATACGCAGTATTTT.